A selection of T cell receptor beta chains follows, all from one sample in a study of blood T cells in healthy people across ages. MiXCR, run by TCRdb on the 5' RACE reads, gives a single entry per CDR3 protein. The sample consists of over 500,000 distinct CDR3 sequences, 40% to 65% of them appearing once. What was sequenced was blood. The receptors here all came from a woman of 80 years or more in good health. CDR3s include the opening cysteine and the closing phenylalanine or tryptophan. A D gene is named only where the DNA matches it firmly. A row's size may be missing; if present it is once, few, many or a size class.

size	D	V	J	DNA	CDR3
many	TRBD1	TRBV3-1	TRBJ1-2	TGTGCCAGCAGCCCACTGGACAGGGTGGACTATGGCTACACCTTC	CASSPLDRVDYGYTF
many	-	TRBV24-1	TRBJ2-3	TGTGCCACCAGTGCCCCAGGGACGTCCACAGATACGCAGTATTTT	CATSAPGTSTDTQYF
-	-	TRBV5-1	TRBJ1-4	TGCGCCAACAGCCGGGGAGACAGTTCAACTAATGAAAAACTGTTTTTT	CANSRGDSSTNEKLFF
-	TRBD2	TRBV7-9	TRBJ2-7	TGTGCCAGCAGCCCAGGGACTAGCGGGAGTGGGGAGCAGTACTTC	CASSPGTSGSGEQYF
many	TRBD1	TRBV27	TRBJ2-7	TGTGCCAGCAGACAGGGACAGCCTCCCTACGAGCAGTACTTC	CASRQGQPPYEQYF
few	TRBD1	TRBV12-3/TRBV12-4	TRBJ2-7	TGTGCCAGCAGTTTGTCCCGGGACAGGGCTGAGCAGTACTTC	CASSLSRDRAEQYF
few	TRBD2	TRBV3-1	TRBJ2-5	TGTGCCAGCAGCCAAGCTAGGACTAGCGGCTCAATGGGAGAGACCCAGTACTTC	CASSQARTSGSMGETQYF
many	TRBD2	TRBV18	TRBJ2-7	TGTGCCAGCTCACCATCTGGCCTAGCGGGCCCCTCCGAGCAGTACTTC	CASSPSGLAGPSEQYF
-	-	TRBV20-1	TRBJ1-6	TGCAGTGCTAGGTCCAGATCCTATAATTCACCCCTCCACTTT	CSARSRSYNSPLHF
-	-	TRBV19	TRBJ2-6	TGTGCCAGCAGTACTCAGCGCTCTGGGGCCAACGTCCTGACTTTC	CASSTQRSGANVLTF
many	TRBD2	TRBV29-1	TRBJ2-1	TGCAGCGTTGAATGGGCAGGCCGACTAGCGGGTGCCAATGAGCAGTTCTTC	CSVEWAGRLAGANEQFF
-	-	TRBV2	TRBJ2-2	TGTGCCAGCAGTGACCCTTCCGGGACCCTCACCGGGGAGCTGTTTTTT	CASSDPSGTLTGELFF
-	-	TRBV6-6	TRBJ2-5	TGTGCCAGCAGTCGGGGACGAGCGGGTGGAGAGACCCAGTACTTC	CASSRGRAGGETQYF
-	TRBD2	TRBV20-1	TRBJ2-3	TGCAGCACGACTAGCGGGGGTTCTATCACAGATACGCAGTATTTT	CSTTSGGSITDTQYF
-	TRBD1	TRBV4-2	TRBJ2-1	TGTGCCAGCAGCCAAGAAGTAAGGGACAGGAGGGAGTTCTTC	CASSQEVRDRREFF
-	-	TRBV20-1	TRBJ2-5	TGCAGTGCTACTAGCGCGGAGACCCAGTACTTC	CSATSAETQYF
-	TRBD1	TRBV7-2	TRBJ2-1	TGTGCCAGCAGCTTATTCAGGGACAGACAAGAGACCCAGTTCTTC	CASSLFRDRQETQFF
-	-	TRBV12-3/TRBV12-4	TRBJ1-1	TGTGCCAGCAGTCCCTACAGCGTGAACACTGAAGCTTTCTTT	CASSPYSVNTEAFF
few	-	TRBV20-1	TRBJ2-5	TGCAGTGCTAGAGATGCGATTTCGGGACCACAGTACTTC	CSARDAISGPQYF
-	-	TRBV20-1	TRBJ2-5	TGCAGTGCTAGACCGGAGATTGGGGGGCCCCAGTACTTC	CSARPEIGGPQYF
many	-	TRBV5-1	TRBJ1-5	TGCGCCAGCAGCCCGGAAGGGGGCAATCAGCCCCAGCATTTT	CASSPEGGNQPQHF
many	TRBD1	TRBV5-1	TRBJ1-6	TGCGCCAGCAGCCGAGAGGGACAGCGTAATTCACCCCTCCACTTT	CASSREGQRNSPLHF
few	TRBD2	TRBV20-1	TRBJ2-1	TGCAGTGCTAGACCTCCTAGCGGACCTTCCTACAATGAGCAGTTCTTC	CSARPPSGPSYNEQFF
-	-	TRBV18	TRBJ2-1	TGTGCCAGCTCACCAAGGCAGCCCACCTACAATGAGCAGTTCTTC	CASSPRQPTYNEQFF
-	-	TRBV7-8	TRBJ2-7	TGTGCCAGCAGCTTATCTACGGAACTTTCCTACGAGCAGTACTTC	CASSLSTELSYEQYF
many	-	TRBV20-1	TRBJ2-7	TGCAGTGCTATGGTCCGATCAGGCGTCCACGAGCAGTACTTC	CSAMVRSGVHEQYF
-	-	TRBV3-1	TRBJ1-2	TGTGCCAGCAGCCAAATTGATGGGGGGCCCTATGGCTACACCTTC	CASSQIDGGPYGYTF
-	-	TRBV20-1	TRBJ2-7	TGCAGTGCTAGAGATTTAGGACCGATGCAGTACTTC	CSARDLGPMQYF
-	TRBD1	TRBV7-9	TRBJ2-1	TGTGCCAGCAGCTTACAACAATCATTTCCCGGGACAGGAGGTACCAATGAGCAGTTCTTC	CASSLQQSFPGTGGTNEQFF
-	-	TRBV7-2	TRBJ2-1	TGTGCCAGCAGCTTCATCCCCTCGGCGGAGCAGTTCTTC	CASSFIPSAEQFF
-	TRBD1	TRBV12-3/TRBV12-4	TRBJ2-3	TGTGCCAGCGGGACAGGGAGCGCAGATACGCAGTATTTT	CASGTGSADTQYF
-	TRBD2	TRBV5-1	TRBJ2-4	TGCGCCAGCAGCTTGACTAGCGGAGTAGCCAAAAACATTCAGTACTTC	CASSLTSGVAKNIQYF
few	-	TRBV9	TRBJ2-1	TGTGCCAGCAGCGTAGTGGACCCTAACAATGAGCAGTTCTTC	CASSVVDPNNEQFF
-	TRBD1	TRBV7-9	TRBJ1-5	TGTGCCGCCCAAACAGGGGACAATCAGCCCCAGCATTTT	CAAQTGDNQPQHF
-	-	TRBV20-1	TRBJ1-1	TGCAGTGCTAGAGATTATGGGAGGGGGAACACTGAAGCTTTCTTT	CSARDYGRGNTEAFF
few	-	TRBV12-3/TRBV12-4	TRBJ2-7	TGTGCCAGCAGTCTCGGATCGTCCGATGAGCAGTACTTC	CASSLGSSDEQYF
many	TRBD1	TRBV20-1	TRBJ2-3	TGCAGTGCTAGCTGGACAGGCCCTCTTCGAGATACGCAGTATTTT	CSASWTGPLRDTQYF
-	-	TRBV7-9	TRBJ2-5	TGTGCCAGCAGCGTGGGGACTGGTAAAGAGACCCAGTACTTC	CASSVGTGKETQYF
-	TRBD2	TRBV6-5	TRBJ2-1	TGTGCCAGCAGGGTTGGGACTAGCGGGGAGAATGAGCAGTTCTTC	CASRVGTSGENEQFF
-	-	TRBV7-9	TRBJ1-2	TGTGCCAGCAGCTTAGAGGCGGGGATCTATGGCTACACCTTC	CASSLEAGIYGYTF
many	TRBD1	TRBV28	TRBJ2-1	TGTGCCAGCAGTTATCGTTACAGGGGGCAAGCTGAGCAGTTCTTC	CASSYRYRGQAEQFF
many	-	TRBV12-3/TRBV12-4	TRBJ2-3	TGTGCCAGCAGTTTAGATCGCGGTGGTACGCAGTATTTT	CASSLDRGGTQYF
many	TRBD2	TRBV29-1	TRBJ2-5	TGCAGCGGAGGCCCCACTAGCGAGCAAGAGACCCAGTACTTC	CSGGPTSEQETQYF